The 9 T cell receptor beta chains listed next were all sequenced from one sample in a study of blood T cells in healthy people across ages. Primers used in a second PCR of about 6 to 12 cycles were a sample-barcoded 5' primer and a J-beta primer mix. TCRdb analysed the 5' RACE reads with MiXCR anew, one entry per CDR3 protein. The sample shows more than 1.4 million distinct CDR3 sequences, about 43% of them seen only once. Sequencing was performed on blood. The receptors come from a woman between 18 and 30 years old in good health.

This clonotype was observed a handful of times. The chain uses TRBV20-1 and TRBJ1-4; D is undetermined. This CDR3 region has 15 residues. CDR1 and CDR2 from the germline V gene are DFQATT and SNEGSKA (reference sequence). V was cut by 4 bases and J by 3 bases, with 15 bases left in between. The CDR3 is CSATSFGEANEKLFF. The DNA of the CDR3 is TGCAGTGCTACCTCTTTCGGGGAGGCTAATGAAAAACTGTTTTTT.

V gene TRBV7-9 combines with J gene TRBJ2-2, with D unclear. Looked up from germline, CDR1 is SEHNR and CDR2 is FQNEAQ (reference sequence). The CDR3 has 16 amino acids. The V end was cut by 3 bases, the J end by 0 bases, with 11 bases between. The CDR3 region has the DNA TGTGCCAGCAGCTTTTATTTCCAGGCGAACACCGGGGAGCTGTTTTTT. It translates to CASSFYFQANTGELFF.

The V gene is TRBV29-1, the J gene TRBJ1-2, with D possibly TRBD1 on 5 matching bases. The CDR3 loop spans 13 amino acids. Trimming stripped 2 bases from V and 1 base from J, with 8 bases between. In germline, CDR1 is SQVTM, CDR2 ANQGSEA. The CDR3, as DNA: TGCAGCGTTGAATCTCAGGGTAACTATGGCTACACCTTC. Amino acids: CSVESQGNYGYTF.

The chain combines TRBV7-2 with TRBJ2-3, with TRBD2 matching 7 bases. Losses at the gene ends were 8 bases for V and 1 base for J; bases not matched to a gene: 15. This CDR3 has 17 residues. Looked up from germline, CDR1 is SGHTA and CDR2 is FQGNSA. The CDR3 is CASARLALSRGTDTQYF. Here the CDR3 DNA reads TGTGCCAGCGCCCGACTAGCTCTTAGTCGGGGCACAGATACGCAGTATTTT. The full variable domain, its missing parts supplied by reference TRBV7-2 and TRBJ2-3, is GAGVSQSPSNKVTEKGKDVELRCDPISGHTALYWYRQSLGQGLEFLIYFQGNSAPDKSGLPSDRFSAERTGGSVSTLTIQRTQQEDSAVYLCASARLALSRGTDTQYFGPGTRLTVL.

CDR3 nucleotides: TGTGCCAGCAGTTTTTCCGCGGAGGGGGCAACTGAAGCTTTCTTT. Translated: CASSFSAEGATEAFF. The chain uses TRBV6-5 and TRBJ1-1; TRBD1 agrees at 7 bases. The CDR3 is 15 amino acids. V was clipped by 4 bases and J by 5 bases; unmatched bases: 10. CDR1 and CDR2 (germline): MNHEY, SVGAGI.

This chain connects TRBV9 to TRBJ1-2; TRBD1 is a possible D gene (5 bases). V lost 6 bases to trimming and J lost 3 bases, with 15 bases between them. CDR3 length: 14 residues. Germline V gene lookup returns CDR1 SGDLS and CDR2 YYNGEE. The CDR3 coding sequence is TGTGCCAGCACCCCCCAGGGCGACCACTATGGCTACACCTTC. Amino acids: CASTPQGDHYGYTF. The whole variable domain, filled in from reference TRBV9 and TRBJ1-2, reads DSGVTQTPKHLITATGQRVTLRCSPRSGDLSVYWYQQSLDQGLQFLIQYYNGEERAKGNILERFSAQQFPDLHSELNLSSLELGDSALYFCASTPQGDHYGYTFGSGTRLTVV.

The chain is built from TRBV27 and TRBJ2-7; a weak D match, TRBD1 (5 bases). This CDR3 has 14 amino acids. Germline V gene sequence: CDR1 MNHEY, CDR2 SMNVEV (reference sequence). Trimming stripped 5 bases from V and 2 bases from J, with 13 bases between. The DNA of the CDR3 is TGTGCCAGCAGTCCACGACAGTCTACCTACGAGCAGTACTTC. It specifies CASSPRQSTYEQYF.

The chain recombines TRBV7-8 with TRBJ2-6; D is ambiguous. CDR1 and CDR2 from the germline V gene are SGHVS and FQNEAQ. The V and J ends lost 1 base and 0 bases respectively, with 7 bases between them. The CDR3 sequence is 16 residues long. CDR3 region: CASSLVHPSGANVLTF. In DNA, the CDR3 is TGTGCCAGCAGCTTAGTCCATCCCTCTGGGGCCAACGTCCTGACTTTC.

The count of this clonotype is one. One end of the junction varies from germline; a read error may be responsible. The V call is TRBV29-1, the J call TRBJ2-5; 9 bases match TRBD1. The germline CDR1 and CDR2 sequences are SQVTM and ANQGSEA. The CDR3 runs 13 residues. The CDR3 here is CSAGTGSGETRYF. CDR3 nucleotides: TGCAGCGCAGGGACAGGGTCGGGTGAGACCCGGTACTTC. The variable domain in full, completed from reference TRBV29-1 and TRBJ2-5, reads SAVISQKPSRDICQRGTSLTIQCQVDSQVTMMFWYRQQPGQSLTLIATANQGSEATYESGFVIDKFPISRPNLTFSTLTVSNMSPEDSSIYLCSAGTGSGETRYFGPGTRLLVL.